The 28 T cell receptor beta chains below all came from one sample that was sequenced in a study of shared clonotypes between healthy human individuals. Produced via immunoSEQ multiplex PCR; TCRdb's table is partial and in-frame only. The sample lists more than 2 million clones, 90% to 95% seen once, with about 1.7% in the top ten. Naive CD8 isolation took CD45RO-negative cells positively selected for CCR7 and excluded terminally differentiated effector memory CD45RA+ cells. What was sequenced was naive CD8+ T cells from PBMCs. The receptors stem from a man aged 18 to 29 in good health. Some clones in this sample may be carry-over from other donors' samples.

J is TRBJ2-7 and V is TRBV5-1, with D possibly matching TRBD1 (5 bases). This CDR3 contains 16 residues. Trimming removed 4 bases at V and 6 bases at J, with 23 bases between. Germline V gives CDR1 SGHRS, CDR2 YFSETQ. CDR3 in DNA: TGCGCCAGCAGCCTCGTGACAGCTCAGGCTTTCCCCGAGCAGTACTTC. Amino acid sequence: CASSLVTAQAFPEQYF.

The V and J genes are TRBV9 and TRBJ2-7, with 10 bases that match TRBD2. The CDR3 totals 14 residues. Germline CDR1 is SGDLS and CDR2 is YYNGEE. J was trimmed by 3 bases and V by 4 bases; bases with no gene match: 4. The CDR3 reads CASSYGLADYEQYF. CDR3 DNA sequence: TGTGCCAGCAGCTACGGACTAGCGGACTACGAGCAGTACTTC. The complete variable domain, with remaining parts taken from reference TRBV9 and TRBJ2-7, reads DSGVTQTPKHLITATGQRVTLRCSPRSGDLSVYWYQQSLDQGLQFLIQYYNGEERAKGNILERFSAQQFPDLHSELNLSSLELGDSALYFCASSYGLADYEQYFGPGTRLTVT.

Remarks on this clone: The conserved phenylalanine or tryptophan is not found at the CDR3 terminus, so this likely reflects a read error. No DNA is shown, since the ends of the CDR3 on it are uncertain; the CDR3 is the one TCRdb lists. The chain is built from TRBV5-6 and TRBJ2-4; the table's D call, TRBD2, was not checked against the DNA. The CDR3 spans 15 residues, counting both ends. Germline loops: CDR1 SGHDT, CDR2 YYEEEE. The chain's CDR3 is CASSLAFGLAGGQVN.

The chain joins TRBV25-1 to TRBJ2-7; D not certain. CDR1 MGHDK and CDR2 SYGVNS come from the germline V gene. The CDR3 has 15 residues. Trimming left V 3 bases short and J 1 base short, with 13 bases between. The CDR3 DNA reads TGTGCCAGCAGTGATCGGTGGACCGATTCCTACGAGCAGTACTTC. The encoded protein is CASSDRWTDSYEQYF.

The rearrangement joins TRBV7-9 to TRBJ2-7; 11 bases map to TRBD2. The V gene's germline CDR1 is SEHNR and CDR2 FQNEAQ (reference sequence). The CDR3 has 16 residues. After removal of 3 bases from V and 0 bases from J, the junction contained 4 bases not matched to a gene. As DNA, the CDR3 is TGTGCCAGCAGCTTCCTAGCGGGAGGCCTCTCCTACGAGCAGTACTTC. The encoded protein is CASSFLAGGLSYEQYF.

The V call is TRBV29-1, the J call TRBJ2-4; D is perhaps TRBD2 (6 bases). V lost 2 bases, J lost 0 bases, and 23 bases lay in between. The germline CDR1 and CDR2 sequences are SQVTM and ANQGSEA. The CDR3 is 19 residues long. This CDR3 reads CSVELLSGDKTIAKNIQYF. The DNA for the CDR3 is TGCAGCGTTGAACTGTTGTCGGGAGACAAGACAATAGCCAAAAACATTCAGTACTTC.

This sequence joins TRBV27 and TRBJ2-7; 9 positions agree with TRBD1. The CDR3 has 14 residues. The V segment lost 5 bases and the J segment 6 bases; nucleotides outside the gene matches: 8. Germline values: CDR1 MNHEY, CDR2 SMNVEV (reference sequence). Written as DNA, the CDR3 is TGTGCCAGCAGTCCTCGGACAGGGGCGAGCGAGCAGTACTTC. Its translation: CASSPRTGASEQYF.

As to this clone: Other nucleotide sequences from this sample produce the same CDR3. The gene calls are TRBV7-9 and TRBJ2-1; TRBD2 agrees at 9 bases. V shed 1 base, J shed 5 bases, and the junction held 3 bases outside the gene matches. This CDR3 is built from 15 residues. Germline CDR1 SEHNR, CDR2 FQNEAQ (reference sequence). The CDR3 DNA follows: TGTGCCAGCAGCTTAGGGCTAGCGGGGCACAATGAGCAGTTCTTC. This translates into CASSLGLAGHNEQFF. The whole variable domain, remainder taken from reference TRBV7-9 and TRBJ2-1, is DTGVSQNPRHKITKRGQNVTFRCDPISEHNRLYWYRQTLGQGPEFLTYFQNEAQLEKSRLLSDRFSAERPKGSFSTLEIQRTEQGDSAMYLCASSLGLAGHNEQFFGPGTRLTVL.

The V and J genes are TRBV9 and TRBJ2-7; 13 bases are a match to TRBD2. The CDR3 extends over 18 amino acids. Losses at the gene ends were 0 bases for V and 4 bases for J; bases not matched to a gene: 10. Germline V gene lookup returns CDR1 SGDLS and CDR2 YYNGEE. The CDR3 region has the DNA TGTGCCAGCAGCGTAGAGGGTAAGGGACTAGCGGGGCCATACGAGCAGTACTTC. This gives the protein CASSVEGKGLAGPYEQYF.

J is TRBJ2-7 and V is TRBV9, with 7 bases lining up with TRBD1. The CDR3 is 15 amino acids. The V gene's germline CDR1 is SGDLS and CDR2 YYNGEE. After removal of 3 bases from V and 0 bases from J, the junction contained 6 bases not matched to a gene. The chain's CDR3 is CASSDDRESSYEQYF. The CDR3 DNA is TGTGCCAGCAGCGACGACAGGGAAAGCTCCTACGAGCAGTACTTC.

This rearrangement joins TRBV30 to TRBJ2-7; D perhaps matches TRBD1 (5 bases). The germline V gene encodes CDR1 GTSNPN and CDR2 SVGIG (reference sequence). The CDR3 is 15 residues long. Trimming took off 2 bases at V and 0 bases at J, with 14 bases between the two ends. This chain's CDR3 is CAWSHGAGLSYEQYF. The CDR3 nucleotides read TGTGCCTGGAGTCATGGGGCAGGCCTCTCCTACGAGCAGTACTTC.

The rearrangement links TRBV28 to TRBJ1-2; D is unresolved. The CDR3 is 12 residues long. Germline V gives CDR1 MDHEN, CDR2 SYDVKM. Trimming removed 10 bases at V and 5 bases at J, with 14 bases between. The CDR3 is CAIRDGLYGYTF. DNA of the CDR3: TGTGCCATCCGAGACGGACTATATGGCTACACCTTC.

The CDR3 region has the DNA TGTGCCAGCAGTTACTCGGGGACTACCAATGAGCAGTTCTTC. This gives the protein CASSYSGTTNEQFF. The chain joins TRBV6-5 to TRBJ2-1; 7 nucleotides align to TRBD2. Germline CDR1 and CDR2: MNHEY and SVGAGI. J lost 6 bases, V lost 0 bases, and 2 bases had no gene match. The CDR3 contains 14 residues.

The V call is TRBV28, the J call TRBJ1-4, with D unresolved. The CDR3 is 14 residues long. Trimming stripped 6 bases from V and 4 bases from J, with 12 bases between. From germline, CDR1 is MDHEN and CDR2 SYDVKM. The CDR3 reads CASRRPPLNEKLFF. In nucleotides, the CDR3 is TGTGCCAGCAGGAGACCTCCACTTAATGAAAAACTGTTTTTT.

This clone was seen more than once but under ten times. The same CDR3 can be traced to other DNA sequences in this sample. V and J are TRBV25-1 and TRBJ1-1, with D uncertain. The CDR3 runs to 11 residues. Trimming cost V 5 bases and J 4 bases, with 5 bases left between them. Germline-derived CDR1 and CDR2 are MGHDK and SYGVNS. The CDR3 nucleotides read TGTGCCAGCAGTTACGGCACTGAAGCTTTCTTT. It encodes CASSYGTEAFF. Complete variable domain (other parts from reference TRBV25-1 and TRBJ1-1): EADIYQTPRYLVIGTGKKITLECSQTMGHDKMYWYQQDPGMELHLIHYSYGVNSTEKGDLSSESTVSRIRTEHFPLTLESARPSHTSQYLCASSYGTEAFFGQGTRLTVV.

The chain has TRBV6-1 and TRBJ1-2; 8 bases align to TRBD1. The CDR3 sequence is 14 residues long. With 2 bases clipped from V and 6 bases from J, the junction kept 5 bases outside the gene matches. Germline CDR1 and CDR2: MNHNS and SASEGT. CDR3 sequence: CASSEHQGADGYTF. The CDR3 DNA sequence: TGTGCCAGCAGTGAACACCAGGGGGCGGATGGCTACACCTTC.

The chain joins TRBV19 to TRBJ2-2, with D unresolved. The CDR3 consists of 15 residues. The V gene lost 3 bases and the J gene lost 6 bases, with 14 bases spanning the gap. The germline gives CDR1 LNHDA, CDR2 SQIVND (reference sequence). CDR3 bases: TGTGCCAGTAGTATTAACGAGCTCTGGGCCGGGGAGCTGTTTTTT. Protein sequence: CASSINELWAGELFF.

This chain links TRBV28 with TRBJ1-3; 9 bases line up with TRBD1. With V trimmed by 3 bases and J by 16 bases, 4 bases remained unmatched. The CDR3 totals 11 residues. The V gene's germline CDR1 is MDHEN and CDR2 SYDVKM. The DNA of the CDR3 is TGTGCCAGCAGTTTGGGGACAGGGATGTATTTT. Translated: CASSLGTGMYF.

This chain joins TRBV19 and TRBJ2-1; no definite D call. The germline V gene has CDR1 LNHDA and CDR2 SQIVND (reference sequence). Trimming pared 1 base from V and 5 bases from J, leaving 12 bases between. The length of the CDR3 is 15 residues. The CDR3 here is CASSIVSTADNEQFF. As DNA, the CDR3 is TGTGCCAGTAGTATAGTAAGTACCGCTGACAATGAGCAGTTCTTC.

The rearrangement uses TRBV28 and TRBJ1-2; 9 bases line up with TRBD1. The CDR3 is made up of 15 amino acids. Germline CDR1 MDHEN, CDR2 SYDVKM. V shed 6 bases, J shed 8 bases, and the junction held 13 bases outside the gene matches. CDR3 amino acids: CASRPHTGGQAGYTF. The DNA for the CDR3 is TGTGCCAGCAGACCACACACAGGGGGCCAAGCCGGCTACACCTTC.

Concerning this clone: Distinct nucleotide sequences in the sample also encode this CDR3. The chain joins TRBV27 to TRBJ2-3; TRBD2 agrees at 8 bases. The V and J ends lost 2 bases and 5 bases, in that order; junction bases with no gene match: 3. The germline CDR1 and CDR2 sequences are MNHEY and SMNVEV (reference sequence). CDR3 length: 14 residues. The CDR3 bases are TGTGCCAGCAGTTTAGGGCTAGCGGGAGATACGCAGTATTTT. Its protein is CASSLGLAGDTQYF.

The chain combines TRBV2 with TRBJ1-1; D possibly corresponds to TRBD1 (5 bases). This CDR3 region has 15 residues. V was pared by 8 bases and J by 4 bases, with 20 bases between. Per the germline V gene, CDR1 is SNHLY and CDR2 is FYNNEI. Here the CDR3 DNA reads TGTGCCAGCCCTGATCGAGGGGTAAGGGTCACTGAAGCTTTCTTT. Protein: CASPDRGVRVTEAFF.

This chain uses TRBV28 with TRBJ2-1, with TRBD2 matching 14 bases. Germline V CDR1 and CDR2: MDHEN, SYDVKM. V dropped 6 bases and J dropped 4; count of bases not matched to a gene: 8. The CDR3 length is 17 residues. CDR3 bases: TGTGCCAGCAGCCTGACTAGCGGGAGGGTAGGGTACAATGAGCAGTTCTTC. Translating it yields CASSLTSGRVGYNEQFF.

The table lists this clone with a count of one. The V and J genes are TRBV28 and TRBJ2-3, with TRBD1 as a possible D gene (5 bases). Germline V gives CDR1 MDHEN, CDR2 SYDVKM. The V end lost 2 bases, the J end lost 0 bases, and 9 bases lay between the germline ends. The CDR3 sequence is 15 residues long. Here the CDR3 DNA reads TGTGCCAGCAGTTTACAGGGCCCTAGCACAGATACGCAGTATTTT. Its protein is CASSLQGPSTDTQYF.

The rearrangement links TRBV29-1 to TRBJ1-3; D not resolved. Trimming shortened V by 6 bases and J by 5 bases, and 8 bases separated the two germline ends. Germline V lookup: CDR1 SQVTM, CDR2 ANQGSEA. The CDR3 sequence is 11 residues long. In nucleotides, the CDR3 is TGCAGCGTCCTGCTTAGAAACACCATATATTTT. Protein product: CSVLLRNTIYF. Full variable domain (remainder filled in from reference TRBV29-1 and TRBJ1-3): SAVISQKPSRDICQRGTSLTIQCQVDSQVTMMFWYRQQPGQSLTLIATANQGSEATYESGFVIDKFPISRPNLTFSTLTVSNMSPEDSSIYLCSVLLRNTIYFGEGSWLTVV.

This sequence joins TRBV28 and TRBJ2-6; weak D call: TRBD2 (6 bases). V lost 9 bases and J 0 bases, leaving 12 bases between the germline ends. Germline V gene lookup returns CDR1 MDHEN and CDR2 SYDVKM. CDR3 length: 15 residues. In DNA form, the CDR3 reads TGTGCCAGTCTGGGACTGCTCTCTGGGGCCAACGTCCTGACTTTC. Encoded protein: CASLGLLSGANVLTF.

For this clone: Other DNA sequences in this sample translate to the same CDR3. V usage is TRBV9 and J usage is TRBJ2-7, with 8 nucleotides matching TRBD1. CDR1 is SGDLS and CDR2 is YYNGEE in the germline V gene. The CDR3 is made up of 13 amino acids. J was trimmed by 6 bases and V by 0 bases; bases with no gene match: 2. The CDR3 nucleotides read TGTGCCAGCAGCGTAGGAGACAGGGGCGAGCAGTACTTC. Amino acids: CASSVGDRGEQYF. Full variable domain (outside the CDR3, taken from reference TRBV9 and TRBJ2-7): DSGVTQTPKHLITATGQRVTLRCSPRSGDLSVYWYQQSLDQGLQFLIQYYNGEERAKGNILERFSAQQFPDLHSELNLSSLELGDSALYFCASSVGDRGEQYFGPGTRLTVT.

This chain uses TRBV19 with TRBJ2-7; D unresolved. Trimming took 3 bases from V and 7 from J, leaving 10 bases between them. This CDR3 has 12 amino acids. Looked up from germline, CDR1 is LNHDA and CDR2 is SQIVND (reference sequence). For the CDR3, the DNA is TGTGCCAGTAGTATCTACGGGCTTGAGCAGTACTTC. Translation: CASSIYGLEQYF.